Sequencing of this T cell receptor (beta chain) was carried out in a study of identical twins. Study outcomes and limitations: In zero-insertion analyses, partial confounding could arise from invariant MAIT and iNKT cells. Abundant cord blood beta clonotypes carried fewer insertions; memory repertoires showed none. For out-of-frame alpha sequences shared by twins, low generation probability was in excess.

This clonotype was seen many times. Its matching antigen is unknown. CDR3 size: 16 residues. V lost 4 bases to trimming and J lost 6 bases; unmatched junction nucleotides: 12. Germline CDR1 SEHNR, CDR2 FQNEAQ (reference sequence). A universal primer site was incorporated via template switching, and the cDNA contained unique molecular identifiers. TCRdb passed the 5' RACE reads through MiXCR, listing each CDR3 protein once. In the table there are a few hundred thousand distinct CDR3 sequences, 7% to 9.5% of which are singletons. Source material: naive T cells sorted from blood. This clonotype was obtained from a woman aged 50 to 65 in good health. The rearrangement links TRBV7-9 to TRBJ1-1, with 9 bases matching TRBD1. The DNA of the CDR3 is TGTGCCAGCAGCTCGATCCCGGGACAGGGATATTCTGAAGCTTTCTTT. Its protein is CASSSIPGQGYSEAFF.